The 2 T cell receptor beta chains below all came from one sample that was sequenced in a study of cytomegalovirus exposure and HLA in healthy donors (dated by TCRdb to about 2017). The library was obtained by the immunoSEQ multiplex PCR assay. TCRdb took this table from immuneACCESS and kept in-frame rearrangements with V and J called. Such tables lack part of the clones; where checked against another copy, unresolved V genes explain under half of the gap, and the rest is unexplained. The sample records 140,000 or so clones, 87% of which are singletons. Less than 5.5% of the sample is taken by the ten largest. Sequencing was done on a sample of PBMCs. The receptors shown here come from a young man in good health and CMV-seropositive.

This chain connects TRBV25-1 to TRBJ2-3, with 11 bases identical to TRBD2. Germline loops: CDR1 MGHDK, CDR2 SYGVNS. This CDR3 region has 18 residues. Germline trimming cut 3 bases from V and 1 base from J; bases unmatched to any gene: 9. The CDR3 nucleotides read TGTGCCAGCAGTGACTTTACCGGGACTAGCGGTTGCACAGATACGCAGTATTTT. Its protein is CASSDFTGTSGCTDTQYF.

CDR3 coding DNA: TGTGCCAGCAGCGTAGGATTTCTAGATCAAGAGACCCAGTACTTC. It is translated as CASSVGFLDQETQYF. The chain couples TRBV9 to TRBJ2-5; the D is unclear. The V gene's germline CDR1 is SGDLS and CDR2 YYNGEE. V dropped 0 bases and J dropped 2 bases, with 11 bases sitting between them. The CDR3 is 15 amino acids. The variable domain in full, with the rest retrieved from reference TRBV9 and TRBJ2-5, is DSGVTQTPKHLITATGQRVTLRCSPRSGDLSVYWYQQSLDQGLQFLIQYYNGEERAKGNILERFSAQQFPDLHSELNLSSLELGDSALYFCASSVGFLDQETQYFGPGTRLLVL.